This TCR beta chain was profiled in a study of blood T cell repertoires in COVID-19 (dated by TCRdb to between 2020 and 2021). At the level of the whole study: The collaborator samples originated in the United States, Italy and Spain and spanned the acute and convalescent phases of COVID-19. The prospective study material was composed of cDNA or gDNA derived from T cells, B-cell-depleted T cells, or PBMCs. The dataset comprised deeply sampled blood TCRbeta repertoires from subjects exposed to, actively infected with, or recovered from COVID-19. The repertoires were made available in a free public database intended to serve as a resource for research on the immune response to SARS-CoV-2. Samples came from the ongoing ImmuneRACE study (first 160 participants) plus 1,254 subjects from 6 global collaborators. Sample metadata almost always included a de-identified subject ID, COVID-19 status, age in years and sex. Where available, HLA class I and class II types were obtained from metadata supplied by the sample provider rather than from assay-based typing. The paper's findings and limits, for the study overall: The amount of clinical and demographic metadata varied by source and participant and was provided uncurated.

Worth noting for this clone: Its antigen is unknown. There are no base qualities to consult, and no much larger clone falls within one base.

TCRbeta CDR3 regions were amplified from genomic DNA using the immunoSEQ Assay, a bias-controlled multiplex PCR. Under the source paper's analysis protocol: The number of nucleated cells in each sample was estimated from the amplification of reference gene primers within the assay. To quantify the absolute abundance of each unique TCRbeta CDR3 rearrangement, sequence reads were collapsed and filtered. For each sample, productive Simpson clonality was calculated by taking the square root of Simpson's diversity index across productive rearrangements. TCRdb limited this immuneACCESS table to in-frame rearrangements with V and J called. A share of clones is missing; checked studies link under half to unresolved V genes, and the rest is unexplained. For V, J and clone size, that table is used; D and trimming come from the DNA. The sample records some 95,000 clones, around 93% of which are singletons. Under 2.5% of the sample is taken by the ten largest.

Collaborating institutions collected whole blood in K2EDTA tubes following their own protocols. For TCRbeta analysis, collaborator samples were shipped as frozen whole blood, as isolated PBMCs, or as DNA extracted from either sample type. The CDR3 spans 15 residues, from the cysteine through the phenylalanine. The kept DNA is CDR3 alone, 45 bases in frame from the first base. Germline trimming: 0 bases from V, 7 bases from J; junction bases outside gene matches: 6. The germline V gene yields SGHRS for CDR1 and YFSETQ for CDR2. The TCR sequence derives from a human donor with active COVID-19. The donor label of this sample is uncertain. The chain links TRBV5-1 with TRBJ2-1; TRBD1 matches 8 bases in the middle. Source material: peripheral blood. This receptor carries the CDR3 CASSLGGTGQNEQFF. The DNA sequence is as follows: TGCGCCAGCAGCTTGGGAGGGACAGGCCAAAATGAGCAGTTCTTC.